This T cell receptor (beta chain) derives from a study of OX40 agonist ivuxolimab in advanced cancers. Whole-study findings and limits: Some nonresponders likewise displayed low normalized T-cell clonal expansion.

The CDR3 spans 14 residues. CDR1 and CDR2 from the germline V gene are SGHRS and YFSETQ. Trimming stripped 0 bases from V and 4 bases from J, with 10 bases between. Data came from immunoSEQ multiplex PCR; TCRdb stores just in-frame clones and leaves some out. The table records around 84,000 clones, about four fifths of them present only once. Details on this clone: Its antigen remains unknown.

The sequenced sample was CD4+ or CD8+ T cells sorted from blood, obtained in a trial of the OX40 agonist ivuxolimab. The sequence was collected from an adult with an advanced solid tumor such as melanoma, head and neck, liver or kidney cancer. The rearrangement links TRBV5-1 to TRBJ1-2; unclear D gene. The CDR3 sequence is CASSLGTPGYGYTF. CDR3 in DNA: TGCGCCAGCAGCTTGGGCACTCCGGGCTATGGCTACACCTTC.